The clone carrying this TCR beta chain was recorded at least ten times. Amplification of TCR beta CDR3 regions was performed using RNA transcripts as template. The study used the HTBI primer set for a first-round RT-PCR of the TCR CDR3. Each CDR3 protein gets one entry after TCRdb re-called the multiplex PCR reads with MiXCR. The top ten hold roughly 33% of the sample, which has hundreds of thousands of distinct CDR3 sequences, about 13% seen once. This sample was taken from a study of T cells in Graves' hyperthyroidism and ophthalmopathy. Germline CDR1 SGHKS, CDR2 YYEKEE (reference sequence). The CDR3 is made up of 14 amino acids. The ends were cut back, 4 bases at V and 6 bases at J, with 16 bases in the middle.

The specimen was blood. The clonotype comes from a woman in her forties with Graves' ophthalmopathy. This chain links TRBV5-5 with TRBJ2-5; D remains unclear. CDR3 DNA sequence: TGTGCCAGCAGCCTGTCTAAGGACCCTCAGACCCAGTACTTC. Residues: CASSLSKDPQTQYF.